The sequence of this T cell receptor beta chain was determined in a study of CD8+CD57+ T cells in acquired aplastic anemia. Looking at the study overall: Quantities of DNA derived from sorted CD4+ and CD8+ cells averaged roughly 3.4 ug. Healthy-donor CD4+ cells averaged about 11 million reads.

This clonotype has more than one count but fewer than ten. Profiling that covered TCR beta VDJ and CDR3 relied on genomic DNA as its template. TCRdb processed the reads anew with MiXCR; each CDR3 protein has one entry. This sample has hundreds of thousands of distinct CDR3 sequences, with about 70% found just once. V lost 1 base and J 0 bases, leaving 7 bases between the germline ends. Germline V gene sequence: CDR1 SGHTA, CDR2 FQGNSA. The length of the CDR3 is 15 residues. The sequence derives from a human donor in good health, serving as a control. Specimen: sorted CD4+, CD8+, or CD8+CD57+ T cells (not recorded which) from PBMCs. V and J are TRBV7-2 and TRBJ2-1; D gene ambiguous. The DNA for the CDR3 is TGTGCCAGCAGCTTAGGCCACCCCTCCTACAATGAGCAGTTCTTC. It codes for CASSLGHPSYNEQFF.